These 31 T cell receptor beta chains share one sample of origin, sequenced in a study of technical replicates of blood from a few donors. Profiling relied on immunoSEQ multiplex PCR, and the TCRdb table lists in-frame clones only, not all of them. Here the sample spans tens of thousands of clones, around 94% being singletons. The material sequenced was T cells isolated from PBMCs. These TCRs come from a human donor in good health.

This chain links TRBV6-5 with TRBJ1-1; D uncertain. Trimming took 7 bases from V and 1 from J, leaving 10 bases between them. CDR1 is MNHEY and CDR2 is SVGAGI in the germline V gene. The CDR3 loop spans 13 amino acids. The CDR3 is CASTKRKNTEAFF. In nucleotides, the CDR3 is TGTGCCAGCACCAAGAGGAAGAACACTGAAGCTTTCTTT.

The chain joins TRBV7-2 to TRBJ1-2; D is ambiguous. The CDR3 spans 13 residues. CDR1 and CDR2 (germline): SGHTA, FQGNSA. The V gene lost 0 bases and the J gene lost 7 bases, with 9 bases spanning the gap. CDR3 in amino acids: CASSLAEGSGYTF. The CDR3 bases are TGTGCCAGCAGCTTAGCGGAGGGATCTGGCTACACCTTC. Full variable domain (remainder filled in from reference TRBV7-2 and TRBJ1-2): GAGVSQSPSNKVTEKGKDVELRCDPISGHTALYWYRQSLGQGLEFLIYFQGNSAPDKSGLPSDRFSAERTGGSVSTLTIQRTQQEDSAVYLCASSLAEGSGYTFGSGTRLTVV.

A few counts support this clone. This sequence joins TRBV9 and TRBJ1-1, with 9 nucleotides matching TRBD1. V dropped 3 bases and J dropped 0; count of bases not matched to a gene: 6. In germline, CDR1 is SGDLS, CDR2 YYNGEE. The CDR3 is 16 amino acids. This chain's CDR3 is CASSATGGSMNTEAFF. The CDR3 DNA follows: TGTGCCAGCAGCGCGACAGGGGGTAGCATGAACACTGAAGCTTTCTTT.

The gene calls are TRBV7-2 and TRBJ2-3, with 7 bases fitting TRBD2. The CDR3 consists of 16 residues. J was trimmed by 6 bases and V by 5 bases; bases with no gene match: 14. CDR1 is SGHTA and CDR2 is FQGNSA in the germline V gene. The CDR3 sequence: CASSPWRGGRADTQYF. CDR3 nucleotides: TGTGCCAGCAGCCCCTGGAGGGGTGGGAGGGCCGATACGCAGTATTTT.

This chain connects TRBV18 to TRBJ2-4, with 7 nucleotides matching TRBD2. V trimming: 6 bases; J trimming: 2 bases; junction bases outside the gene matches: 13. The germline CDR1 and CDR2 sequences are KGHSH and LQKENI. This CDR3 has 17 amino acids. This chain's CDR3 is CASSPSGMGLTKNIQYF. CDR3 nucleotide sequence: TGTGCCAGCTCCCCAAGCGGGATGGGTCTGACCAAAAACATTCAGTACTTC.

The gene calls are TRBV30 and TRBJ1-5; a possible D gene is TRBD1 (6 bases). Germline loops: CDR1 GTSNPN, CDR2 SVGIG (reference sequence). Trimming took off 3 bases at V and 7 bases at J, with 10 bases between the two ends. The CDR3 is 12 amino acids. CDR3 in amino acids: CAWSTGWQPQHF. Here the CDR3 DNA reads TGTGCCTGGAGCACAGGGTGGCAGCCCCAGCATTTT.

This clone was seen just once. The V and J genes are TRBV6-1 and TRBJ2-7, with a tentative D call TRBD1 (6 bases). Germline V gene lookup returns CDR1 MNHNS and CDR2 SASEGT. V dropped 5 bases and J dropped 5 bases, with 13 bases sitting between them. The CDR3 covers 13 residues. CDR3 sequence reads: CASSSQTGDEQYF. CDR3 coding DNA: TGTGCCAGCAGTTCCCAGACAGGAGACGAGCAGTACTTC.

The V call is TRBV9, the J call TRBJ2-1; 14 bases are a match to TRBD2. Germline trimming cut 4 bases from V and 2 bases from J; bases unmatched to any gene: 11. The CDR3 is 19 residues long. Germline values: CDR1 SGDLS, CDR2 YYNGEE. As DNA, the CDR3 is TGTGCCAGCAGCTTTCGGACTAGCGGGAGGTTAAATGCCTACAATGAGCAGTTCTTC. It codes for CASSFRTSGRLNAYNEQFF.

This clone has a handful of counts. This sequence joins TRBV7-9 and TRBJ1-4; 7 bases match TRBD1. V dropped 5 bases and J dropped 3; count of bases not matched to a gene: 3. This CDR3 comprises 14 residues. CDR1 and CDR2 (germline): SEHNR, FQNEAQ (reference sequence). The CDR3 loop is CASSLGTANEKLFF. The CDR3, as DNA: TGTGCCAGCAGCCTAGGGACAGCTAATGAAAAACTGTTTTTT.

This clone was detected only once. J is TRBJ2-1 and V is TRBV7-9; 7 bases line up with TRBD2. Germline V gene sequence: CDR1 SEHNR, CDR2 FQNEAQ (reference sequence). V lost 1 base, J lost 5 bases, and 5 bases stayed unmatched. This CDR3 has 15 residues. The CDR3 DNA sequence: TGTGCCAGCAGCTTAGGGGCTAGCGGAAACAATGAGCAGTTCTTC. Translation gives CASSLGASGNNEQFF. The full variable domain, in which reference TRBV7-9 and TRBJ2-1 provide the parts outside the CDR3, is DTGVSQNPRHKITKRGQNVTFRCDPISEHNRLYWYRQTLGQGPEFLTYFQNEAQLEKSRLLSDRFSAERPKGSFSTLEIQRTEQGDSAMYLCASSLGASGNNEQFFGPGTRLTVL.

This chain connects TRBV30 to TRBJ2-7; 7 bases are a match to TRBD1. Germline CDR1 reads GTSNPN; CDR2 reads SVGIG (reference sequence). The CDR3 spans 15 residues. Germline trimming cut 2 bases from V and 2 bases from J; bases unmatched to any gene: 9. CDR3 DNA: TGTGCCTGGAGTCCCACAGGGGCTGGAACCTACGAGCAGTACTTC. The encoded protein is CAWSPTGAGTYEQYF.

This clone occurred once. The CDR3 bases are TGTGCCAGCAGTTACAGCGGGGGCCCCTACGAGCAGTACTTC. It specifies CASSYSGGPYEQYF. The genes are TRBV27 and TRBJ2-7; 8 nucleotides match TRBD2. The junction had 4 bases not matched to a gene; V was cut back by 4 bases and J by 2 bases. Germline V gene data show CDR1 as MNHEY and CDR2 as SMNVEV (reference sequence). This CDR3 comprises 14 residues.

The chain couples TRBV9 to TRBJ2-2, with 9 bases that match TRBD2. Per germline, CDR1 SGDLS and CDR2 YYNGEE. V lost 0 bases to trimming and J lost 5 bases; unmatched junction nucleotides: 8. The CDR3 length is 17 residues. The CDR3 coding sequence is TGTGCCAGCAGCGTAGGGGGCGGGAGGGCCGTGACCGGGGAGCTGTTTTTT. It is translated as CASSVGGGRAVTGELFF.

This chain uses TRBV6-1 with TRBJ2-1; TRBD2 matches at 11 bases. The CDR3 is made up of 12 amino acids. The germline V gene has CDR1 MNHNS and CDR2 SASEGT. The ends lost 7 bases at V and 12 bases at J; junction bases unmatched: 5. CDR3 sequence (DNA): TGTGCCAGCACCCAACTAGCGGGAGCGCAGTTCTTC. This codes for CASTQLAGAQFF.

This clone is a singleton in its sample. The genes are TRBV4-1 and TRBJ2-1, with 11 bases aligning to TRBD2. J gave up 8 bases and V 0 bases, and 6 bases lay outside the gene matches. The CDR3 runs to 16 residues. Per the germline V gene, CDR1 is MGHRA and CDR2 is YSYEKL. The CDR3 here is CASSQEGVAGGYEQFF. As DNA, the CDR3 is TGCGCCAGCAGCCAAGAGGGGGTAGCGGGAGGGTATGAGCAGTTCTTC.

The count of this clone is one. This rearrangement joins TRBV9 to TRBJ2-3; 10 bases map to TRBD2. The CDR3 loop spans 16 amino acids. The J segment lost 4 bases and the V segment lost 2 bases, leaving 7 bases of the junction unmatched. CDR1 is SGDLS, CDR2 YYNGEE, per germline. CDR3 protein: CASSVGSGRNADTQYF. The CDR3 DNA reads TGTGCCAGCAGCGTTGGTAGCGGGAGGAACGCAGATACGCAGTATTTT.

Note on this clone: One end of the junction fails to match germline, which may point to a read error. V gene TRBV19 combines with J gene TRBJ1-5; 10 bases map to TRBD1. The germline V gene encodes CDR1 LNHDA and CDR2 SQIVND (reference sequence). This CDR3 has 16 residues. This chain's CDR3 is CASSLDRGPSVQPQHF. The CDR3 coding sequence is TGTGCCAGTAGTTTAGACAGGGGGCCCTCGGTTCAGCCCCAGCATTTT.

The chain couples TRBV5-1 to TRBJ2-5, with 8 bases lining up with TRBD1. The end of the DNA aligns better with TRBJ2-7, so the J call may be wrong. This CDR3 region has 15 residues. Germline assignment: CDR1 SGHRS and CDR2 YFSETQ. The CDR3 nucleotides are TGCGCCAGCAGCTTGGTGGGACAGGTATCCTACGAGCAGTACTTC. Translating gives CASSLVGQVSYEQYF.

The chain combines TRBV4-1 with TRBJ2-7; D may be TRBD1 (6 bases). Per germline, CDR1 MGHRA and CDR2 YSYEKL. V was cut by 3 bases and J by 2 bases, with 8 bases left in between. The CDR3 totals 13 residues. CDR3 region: CASSHGQPYEQYF. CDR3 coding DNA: TGCGCCAGCAGCCACGGACAGCCCTACGAGCAGTACTTC.

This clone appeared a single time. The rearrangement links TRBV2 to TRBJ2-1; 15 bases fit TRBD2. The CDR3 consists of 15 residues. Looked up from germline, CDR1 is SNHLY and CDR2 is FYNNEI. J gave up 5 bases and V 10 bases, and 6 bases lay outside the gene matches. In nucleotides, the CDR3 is TGTGCCACACACAGGACTAGCGGGGGGGACAATGAGCAGTTCTTC. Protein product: CATHRTSGGDNEQFF.

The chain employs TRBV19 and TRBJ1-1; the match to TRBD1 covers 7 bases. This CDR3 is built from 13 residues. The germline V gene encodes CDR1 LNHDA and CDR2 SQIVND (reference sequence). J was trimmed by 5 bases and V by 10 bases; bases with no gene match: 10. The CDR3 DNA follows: TGTGCCACAGTCCAGGGGGTTGGGACTGAAGCTTTCTTT. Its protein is CATVQGVGTEAFF.

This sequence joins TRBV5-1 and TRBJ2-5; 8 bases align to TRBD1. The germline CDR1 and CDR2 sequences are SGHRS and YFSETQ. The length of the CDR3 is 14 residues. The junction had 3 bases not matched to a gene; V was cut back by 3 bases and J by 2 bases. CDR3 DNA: TGCGCCAGCAGCTCCCAGGGGGCTCAAGAGACCCAGTACTTC. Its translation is CASSSQGAQETQYF. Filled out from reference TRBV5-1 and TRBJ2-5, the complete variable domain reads KAGVTQTPRYLIKTRGQQVTLSCSPISGHRSVSWYQQTPGQGLQFLFEYFSETQRNKGNFPGRFSGRQFSNSRSEMNVSTLELGDSALYLCASSSQGAQETQYFGPGTRLLVL.

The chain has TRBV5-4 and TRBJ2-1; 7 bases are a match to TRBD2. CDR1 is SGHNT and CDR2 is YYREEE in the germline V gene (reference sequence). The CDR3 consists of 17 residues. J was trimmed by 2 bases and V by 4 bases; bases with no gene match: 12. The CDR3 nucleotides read TGTGCCAGCAGCCTGACCCTTAGCGGGCTGGCCTACAATGAGCAGTTCTTC. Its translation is CASSLTLSGLAYNEQFF.

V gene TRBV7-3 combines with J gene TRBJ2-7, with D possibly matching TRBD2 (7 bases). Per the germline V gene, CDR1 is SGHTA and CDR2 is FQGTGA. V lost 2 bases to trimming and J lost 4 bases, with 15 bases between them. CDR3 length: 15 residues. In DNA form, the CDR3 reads TGTGCCAGCAGCTTAGGAGGGGGGGGACTTTACGAGCAGTACTTC. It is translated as CASSLGGGGLYEQYF. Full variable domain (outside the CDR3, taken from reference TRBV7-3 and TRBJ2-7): GAGVSQTPSNKVTEKGKYVELRCDPISGHTALYWYRQSLGQGPEFLIYFQGTGAADDSGLPNDRFFAVRPEGSVSTLKIQRTERGDSAVYLCASSLGGGGLYEQYFGPGTRLTVT.

The CDR3: CSVVAAYGYTF. The CDR3 DNA sequence: TGCAGCGTTGTCGCGGCCTATGGCTACACCTTC. The chain recombines TRBV29-1 with TRBJ1-2; D call uncertain. CDR3 size: 11 residues. Germline CDR1 SQVTM, CDR2 ANQGSEA. The ends were cut back, 4 bases at V and 4 bases at J, with 7 bases in the middle.

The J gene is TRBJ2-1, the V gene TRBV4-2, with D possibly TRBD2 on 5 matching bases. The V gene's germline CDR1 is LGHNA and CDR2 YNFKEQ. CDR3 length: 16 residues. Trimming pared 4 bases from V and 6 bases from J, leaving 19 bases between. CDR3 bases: TGTGCCAGCAGCCGTGGACTGTCGGTGGCTACCAATGAGCAGTTCTTC. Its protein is CASSRGLSVATNEQFF.

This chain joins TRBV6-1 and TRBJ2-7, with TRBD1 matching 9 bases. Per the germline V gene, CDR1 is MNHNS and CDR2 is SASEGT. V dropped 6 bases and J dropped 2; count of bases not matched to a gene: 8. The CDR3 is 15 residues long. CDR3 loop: CASRLAWDRAYEQYF. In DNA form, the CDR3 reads TGTGCCAGCAGGCTTGCATGGGACAGGGCCTACGAGCAGTACTTC.

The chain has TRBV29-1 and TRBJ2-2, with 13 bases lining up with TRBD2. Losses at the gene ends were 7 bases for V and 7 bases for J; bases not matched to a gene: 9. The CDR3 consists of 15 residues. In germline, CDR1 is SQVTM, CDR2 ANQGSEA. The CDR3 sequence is CSAGGLAGRNGELFF. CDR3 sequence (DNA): TGCAGCGCGGGGGGACTAGCGGGACGAAACGGGGAGCTGTTTTTT.

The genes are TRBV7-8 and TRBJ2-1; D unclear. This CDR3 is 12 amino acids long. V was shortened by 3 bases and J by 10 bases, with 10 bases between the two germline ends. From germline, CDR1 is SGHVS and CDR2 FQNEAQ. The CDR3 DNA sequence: TGTGCCAGCAGCTTGAGTTCGAGCGAGCAGTTCTTC. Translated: CASSLSSSEQFF.

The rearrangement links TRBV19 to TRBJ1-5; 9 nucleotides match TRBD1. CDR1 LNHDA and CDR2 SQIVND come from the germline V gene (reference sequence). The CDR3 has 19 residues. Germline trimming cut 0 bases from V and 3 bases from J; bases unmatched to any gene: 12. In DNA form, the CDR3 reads TGTGCCAGTAGTATAGACCGTCGGACAGGGGCTAATTTCAATCAGCCCCAGCATTTT. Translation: CASSIDRRTGANFNQPQHF.

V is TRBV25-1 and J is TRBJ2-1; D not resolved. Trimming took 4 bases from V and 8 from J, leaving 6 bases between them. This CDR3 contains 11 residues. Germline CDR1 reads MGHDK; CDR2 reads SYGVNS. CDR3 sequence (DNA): TGTGCCAGCAGTGTATACTATGAGCAGTTCTTC. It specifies CASSVYYEQFF.